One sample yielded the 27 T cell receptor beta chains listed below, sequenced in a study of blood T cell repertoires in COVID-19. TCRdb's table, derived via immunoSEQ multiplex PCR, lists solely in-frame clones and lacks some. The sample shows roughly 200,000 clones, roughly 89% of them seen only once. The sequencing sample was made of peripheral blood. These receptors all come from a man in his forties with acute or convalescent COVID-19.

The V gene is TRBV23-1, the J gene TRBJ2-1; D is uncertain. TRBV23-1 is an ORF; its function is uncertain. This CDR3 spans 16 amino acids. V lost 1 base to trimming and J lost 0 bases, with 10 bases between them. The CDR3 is CASSQWAGRSYNEQFF. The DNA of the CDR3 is TGCGCCAGCAGTCAATGGGCCGGCCGCTCCTACAATGAGCAGTTCTTC.

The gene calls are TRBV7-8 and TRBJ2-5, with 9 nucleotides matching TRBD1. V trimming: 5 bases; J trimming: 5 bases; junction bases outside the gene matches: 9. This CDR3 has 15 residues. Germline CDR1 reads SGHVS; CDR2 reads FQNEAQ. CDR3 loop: CASSGVQGAAETQYF. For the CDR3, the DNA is TGTGCCAGCAGCGGCGTACAGGGGGCTGCGGAGACCCAGTACTTC.

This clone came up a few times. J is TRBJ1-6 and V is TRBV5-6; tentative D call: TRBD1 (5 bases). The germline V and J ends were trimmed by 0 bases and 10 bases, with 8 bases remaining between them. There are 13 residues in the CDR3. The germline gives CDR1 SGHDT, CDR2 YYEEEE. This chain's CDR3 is CASSLAGGSPLHF. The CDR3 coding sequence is TGTGCCAGCAGCTTGGCCGGGGGATCACCCCTCCACTTT. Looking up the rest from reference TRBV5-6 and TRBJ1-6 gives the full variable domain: DAGVTQSPTHLIKTRGQQVTLRCSPKSGHDTVSWYQQALGQGPQFIFQYYEEEERQRGNFPDRFSGHQFPNYSSELNVNALLLGDSALYLCASSLAGGSPLHFGNGTRLTVT.

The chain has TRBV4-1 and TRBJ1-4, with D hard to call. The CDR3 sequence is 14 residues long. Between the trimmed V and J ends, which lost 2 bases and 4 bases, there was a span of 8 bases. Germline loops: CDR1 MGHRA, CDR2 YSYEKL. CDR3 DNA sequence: TGCGCCAGCAGCCAACCACGGGTTAATGAAAAACTGTTTTTT. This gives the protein CASSQPRVNEKLFF.

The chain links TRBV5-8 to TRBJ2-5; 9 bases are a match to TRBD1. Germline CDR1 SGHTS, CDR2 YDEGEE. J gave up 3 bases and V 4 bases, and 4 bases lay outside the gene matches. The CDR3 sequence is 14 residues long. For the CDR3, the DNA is TGTGCCAGCAGCCCTAGGACAGGGGAAGAGACCCAGTACTTC. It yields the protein CASSPRTGEETQYF.

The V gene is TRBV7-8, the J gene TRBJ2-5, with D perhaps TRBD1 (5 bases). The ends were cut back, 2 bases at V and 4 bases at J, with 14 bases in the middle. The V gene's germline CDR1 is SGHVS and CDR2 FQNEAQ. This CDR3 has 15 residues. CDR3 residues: CASSLRQGPSETQYF. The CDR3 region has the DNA TGTGCCAGCAGCTTAAGGCAGGGTCCGTCAGAGACCCAGTACTTC.

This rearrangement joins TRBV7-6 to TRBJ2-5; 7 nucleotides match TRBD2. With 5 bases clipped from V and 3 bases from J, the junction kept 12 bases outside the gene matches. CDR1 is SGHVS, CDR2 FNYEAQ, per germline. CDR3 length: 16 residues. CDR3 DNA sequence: TGTGCCAGCAGCCCCAGTTTCGGGGGGTTCGAAGAGACCCAGTACTTC. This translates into CASSPSFGGFEETQYF.

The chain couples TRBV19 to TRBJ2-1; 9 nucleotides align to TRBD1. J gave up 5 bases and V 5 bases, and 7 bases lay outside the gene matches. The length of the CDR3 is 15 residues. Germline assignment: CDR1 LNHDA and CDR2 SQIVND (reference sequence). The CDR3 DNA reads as TGTGCCAGTAGTTTCCGGGACAGGGCGAACAATGAGCAGTTCTTC. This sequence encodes CASSFRDRANNEQFF. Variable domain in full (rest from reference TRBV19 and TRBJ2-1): DGGITQSPKYLFRKEGQNVTLSCEQNLNHDAMYWYRQDPGQGLRLIYYSQIVNDFQKGDIAEGYSVSREKKESFPLTVTSAQKNPTAFYLCASSFRDRANNEQFFGPGTRLTVL.

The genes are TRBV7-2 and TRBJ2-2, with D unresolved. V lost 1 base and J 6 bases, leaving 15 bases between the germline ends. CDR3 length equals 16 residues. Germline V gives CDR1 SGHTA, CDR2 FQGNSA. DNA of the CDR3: TGTGCCAGCAGCTTAGTAACTCTTTTAAGTGCCGGGGAGCTGTTTTTT. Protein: CASSLVTLLSAGELFF.

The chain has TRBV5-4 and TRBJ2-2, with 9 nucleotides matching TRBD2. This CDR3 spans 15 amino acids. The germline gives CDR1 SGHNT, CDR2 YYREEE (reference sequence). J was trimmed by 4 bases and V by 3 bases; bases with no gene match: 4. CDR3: CASSSRGGGTGELFF. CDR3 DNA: TGTGCCAGCAGCTCGCGGGGGGGAGGCACCGGGGAGCTGTTTTTT. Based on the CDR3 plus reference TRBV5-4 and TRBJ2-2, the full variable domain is ETGVTQSPTHLIKTRGQQVTLRCSSQSGHNTVSWYQQALGQGPQFIFQYYREEENGRGNFPPRFSGLQFPNYSSELNVNALELDDSALYLCASSSRGGGTGELFFGEGSRLTVL.

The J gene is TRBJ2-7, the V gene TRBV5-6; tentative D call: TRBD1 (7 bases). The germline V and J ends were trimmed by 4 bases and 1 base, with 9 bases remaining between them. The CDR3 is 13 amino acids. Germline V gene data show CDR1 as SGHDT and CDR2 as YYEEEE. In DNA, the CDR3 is TGTGCCAGCAGCGCGGGACAGTCCTACGAGCAGTACTTC. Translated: CASSAGQSYEQYF. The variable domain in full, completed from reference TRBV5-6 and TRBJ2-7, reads DAGVTQSPTHLIKTRGQQVTLRCSPKSGHDTVSWYQQALGQGPQFIFQYYEEEERQRGNFPDRFSGHQFPNYSSELNVNALLLGDSALYLCASSAGQSYEQYFGPGTRLTVT.

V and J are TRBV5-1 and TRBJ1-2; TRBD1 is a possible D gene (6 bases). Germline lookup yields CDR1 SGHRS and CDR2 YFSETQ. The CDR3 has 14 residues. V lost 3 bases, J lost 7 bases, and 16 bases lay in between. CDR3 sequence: CASSSAPAGAGYTF. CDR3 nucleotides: TGCGCCAGCAGCTCGGCACCCGCAGGGGCTGGCTACACCTTC.

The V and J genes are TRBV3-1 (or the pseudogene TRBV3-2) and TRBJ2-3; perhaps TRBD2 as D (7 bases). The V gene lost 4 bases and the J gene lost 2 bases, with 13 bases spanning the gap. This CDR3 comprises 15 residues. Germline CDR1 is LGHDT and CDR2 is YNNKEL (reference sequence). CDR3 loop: CASSPRGANTDTQYF. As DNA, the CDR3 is TGTGCCAGCAGCCCTCGGGGGGCAAACACAGATACGCAGTATTTT.

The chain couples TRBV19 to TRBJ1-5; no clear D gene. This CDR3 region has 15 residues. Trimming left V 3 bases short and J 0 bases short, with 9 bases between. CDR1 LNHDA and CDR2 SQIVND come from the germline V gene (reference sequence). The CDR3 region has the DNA TGTGCCAGTAGTATTGTAGCCATTAGCAATCAGCCCCAGCATTTT. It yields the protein CASSIVAISNQPQHF.

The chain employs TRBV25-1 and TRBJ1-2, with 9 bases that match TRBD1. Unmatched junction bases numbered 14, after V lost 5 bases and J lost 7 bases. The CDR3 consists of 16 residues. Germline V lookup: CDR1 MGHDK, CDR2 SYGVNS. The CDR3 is CASSSEIGQGRGGYTF. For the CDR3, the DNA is TGTGCCAGCAGTTCCGAAATCGGACAGGGGCGCGGTGGCTACACCTTC.

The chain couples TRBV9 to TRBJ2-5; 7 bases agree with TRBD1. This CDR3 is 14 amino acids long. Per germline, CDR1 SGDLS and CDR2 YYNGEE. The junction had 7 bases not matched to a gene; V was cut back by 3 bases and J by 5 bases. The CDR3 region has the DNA TGTGCCAGCAGCGACCAGGGGGTAGGGGAGACCCAGTACTTC. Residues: CASSDQGVGETQYF.

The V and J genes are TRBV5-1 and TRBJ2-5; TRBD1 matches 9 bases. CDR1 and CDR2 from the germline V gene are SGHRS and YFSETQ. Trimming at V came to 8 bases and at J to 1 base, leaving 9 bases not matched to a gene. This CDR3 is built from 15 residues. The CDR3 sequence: CASSSGTGFQETQYF. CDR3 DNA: TGCGCCAGTTCTTCCGGGACAGGGTTCCAAGAGACCCAGTACTTC.

CDR3 loop: CASSYGRLAGGLQYF. Here the CDR3 DNA reads TGTGCCAGCAGTTACGGGCGGCTAGCGGGGGGGTTACAGTACTTC. The rearrangement links TRBV6-2 or TRBV6-3 to TRBJ2-5, with 12 bases matching TRBD2. CDR3 length: 15 residues. V lost 2 bases and J lost 11; bases outside the gene matches: 9. Germline lookup yields CDR1 MNHEY and CDR2 SVGEGT.

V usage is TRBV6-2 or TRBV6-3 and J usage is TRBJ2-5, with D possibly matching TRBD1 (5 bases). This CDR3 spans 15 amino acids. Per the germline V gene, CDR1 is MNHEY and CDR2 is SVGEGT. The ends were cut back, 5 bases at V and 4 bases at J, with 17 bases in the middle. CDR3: CASSRAGFSGETQYF. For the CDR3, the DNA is TGTGCCAGCAGTCGAGCAGGGTTCTCCGGAGAGACCCAGTACTTC.

The CDR3 reads CASSTQGQGATEAFF. The CDR3, as DNA: TGTGCCAGTAGTACCCAGGGACAGGGGGCCACTGAAGCTTTCTTT. The rearrangement links TRBV19 to TRBJ1-1; 12 bases map to TRBD1. The CDR3 runs 15 residues. The ends lost 4 bases at V and 4 bases at J; junction bases unmatched: 4. The germline V gene encodes CDR1 LNHDA and CDR2 SQIVND (reference sequence).

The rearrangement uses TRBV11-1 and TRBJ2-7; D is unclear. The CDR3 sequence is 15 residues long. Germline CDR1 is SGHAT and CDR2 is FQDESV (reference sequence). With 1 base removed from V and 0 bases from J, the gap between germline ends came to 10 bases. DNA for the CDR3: TGTGCCAGCAGCTTAGAACCGATAGACTCCTACGAGCAGTACTTC. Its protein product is CASSLEPIDSYEQYF.

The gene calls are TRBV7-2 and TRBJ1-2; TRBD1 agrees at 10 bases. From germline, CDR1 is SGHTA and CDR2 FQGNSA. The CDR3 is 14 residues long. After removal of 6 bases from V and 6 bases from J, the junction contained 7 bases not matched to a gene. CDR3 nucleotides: TGTGCCAGCAGATCCTTGACAGGGGGCAATGGCTACACCTTC. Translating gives CASRSLTGGNGYTF.

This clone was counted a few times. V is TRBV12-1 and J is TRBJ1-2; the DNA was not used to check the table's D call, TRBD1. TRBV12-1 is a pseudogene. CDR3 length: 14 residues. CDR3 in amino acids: CASSFQGVLYGYTF. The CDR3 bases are TGTGCCAGCAGCTTCCAGGGGGTACTCTATGGCTACACCTTC.

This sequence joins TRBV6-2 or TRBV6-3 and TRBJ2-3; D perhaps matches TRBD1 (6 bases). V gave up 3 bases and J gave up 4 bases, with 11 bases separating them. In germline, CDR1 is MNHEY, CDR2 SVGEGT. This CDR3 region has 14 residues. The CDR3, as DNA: TGTGCCAGCAGTTATCAACAGGGTGCAGATACGCAGTATTTT. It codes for CASSYQQGADTQYF.

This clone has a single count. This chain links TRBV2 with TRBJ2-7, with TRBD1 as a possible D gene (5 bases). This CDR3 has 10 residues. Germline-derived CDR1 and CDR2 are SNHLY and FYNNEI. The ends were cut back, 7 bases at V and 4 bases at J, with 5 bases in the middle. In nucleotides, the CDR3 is TGTGCCAGCAAGGGGTACGAGCAGTACTTC. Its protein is CASKGYEQYF. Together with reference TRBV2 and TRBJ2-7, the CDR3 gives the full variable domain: EPEVTQTPSHQVTQMGQEVILRCVPISNHLYFYWYRQILGQKVEFLVSFYNNEISEKSEIFDDQFSVERPDGSNFTLKIRSTKLEDSAMYFCASKGYEQYFGPGTRLTVT.

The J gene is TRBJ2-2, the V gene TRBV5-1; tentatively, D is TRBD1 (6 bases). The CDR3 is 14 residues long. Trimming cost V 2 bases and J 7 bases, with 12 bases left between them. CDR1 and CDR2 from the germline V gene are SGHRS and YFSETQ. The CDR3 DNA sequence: TGCGCCAGCAGCTTTTCACAGGGTGGCGGGGAGCTGTTTTTT. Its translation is CASSFSQGGGELFF.

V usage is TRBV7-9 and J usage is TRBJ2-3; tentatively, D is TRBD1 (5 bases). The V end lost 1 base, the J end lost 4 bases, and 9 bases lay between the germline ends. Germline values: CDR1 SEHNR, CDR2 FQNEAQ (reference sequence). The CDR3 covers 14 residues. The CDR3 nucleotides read TGTGCCAGCAGCTTAGGTCAGGGCGCAGATACGCAGTATTTT. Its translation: CASSLGQGADTQYF. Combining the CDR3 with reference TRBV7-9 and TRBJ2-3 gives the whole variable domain DTGVSQNPRHKITKRGQNVTFRCDPISEHNRLYWYRQTLGQGPEFLTYFQNEAQLEKSRLLSDRFSAERPKGSFSTLEIQRTEQGDSAMYLCASSLGQGADTQYFGPGTRLTVL.